Each of the 20 T cell receptor beta chains below was sequenced from the same sample in a study of blood T cell repertoires in COVID-19. Method: immunoSEQ multiplex PCR; TCRdb's copy keeps in-frame clones and lacks some. The sample holds around 370,000 clones, roughly 91% seen once. Sequenced input: PBMCs or T cells enriched from blood (not recorded which). Receptor source: a young woman who had recovered from COVID-19.

The chain carries TRBV4-2 and TRBJ1-1; no reliable D call. The CDR3 consists of 13 residues. CDR1 LGHNA and CDR2 YNFKEQ come from the germline V gene. V lost 5 bases, J lost 2 bases, and 9 bases lay in between. The CDR3 loop is CASSFAENTEAFF. The CDR3 bases are TGTGCCAGCAGCTTCGCGGAAAACACTGAAGCTTTCTTT.

The chain couples TRBV7-8 to TRBJ2-5; TRBD1 matches at 7 bases. Germline V lookup: CDR1 SGHVS, CDR2 FQNEAQ. Unmatched junction bases numbered 10, after V lost 2 bases and J lost 4 bases. This CDR3 is built from 16 residues. The CDR3 spells CASSLRTGPSRETQYF. The CDR3, as DNA: TGTGCCAGCAGCTTAAGGACAGGCCCCTCTCGAGAGACCCAGTACTTC.

The chain links TRBV30 to TRBJ2-7; TRBD1 matches 10 bases. With 2 bases clipped from V and 3 bases from J, the junction kept 4 bases outside the gene matches. The CDR3 is made up of 14 amino acids. Germline lookup yields CDR1 GTSNPN and CDR2 SVGIG (reference sequence). CDR3 nucleotides: TGTGCCTGGAGTAGGACAGGGGGAGTCTACGAGCAGTACTTC. This sequence encodes CAWSRTGGVYEQYF.

The chain joins TRBV6-1 to TRBJ2-1; 9 bases agree with TRBD2. This CDR3 has 17 residues. Germline CDR1 is MNHNS and CDR2 is SASEGT. V lost 4 bases to trimming and J lost 3 bases; unmatched junction nucleotides: 10. CDR3 sequence reads: CASSGAWRGGSYNEQFF. The CDR3 DNA reads TGTGCCAGCAGTGGCGCCTGGCGGGGGGGCAGCTACAATGAGCAGTTCTTC.

The V and J genes are TRBV11-2 and TRBJ1-6, with 7 bases identical to TRBD1. Per the germline V gene, CDR1 is SGHAT and CDR2 is FQNNGV. Trimming took 5 bases from V and 9 from J; bases not matched to a gene: 10. This CDR3 is built from 15 residues. CDR3 protein: CASSRWGQIPSPLHF. The CDR3 coding sequence is TGTGCCAGCAGCCGCTGGGGACAGATACCTTCACCCCTCCACTTT.

The chain has TRBV24-1 and TRBJ1-2; 8 nucleotides agree with TRBD1. J lost 3 bases, V lost 4 bases, and 3 bases had no gene match. The germline gives CDR1 KGHDR, CDR2 SFDVKD. This CDR3 comprises 14 residues. The CDR3 sequence: CATSDTGGDYGYTF. The CDR3, as DNA: TGTGCCACCAGTGACACAGGGGGAGACTATGGCTACACCTTC.

J is TRBJ2-7 and V is TRBV19; 14 bases agree with TRBD2. Germline V lookup: CDR1 LNHDA, CDR2 SQIVND (reference sequence). With 4 bases clipped from V and 0 bases from J, the junction kept 11 bases outside the gene matches. This CDR3 is 19 amino acids long. CDR3: CASSTRGTSGGLSSYEQYF. CDR3 nucleotides: TGTGCCAGTAGTACGCGGGGGACTAGCGGGGGCCTTAGCTCCTACGAGCAGTACTTC.

The J gene is TRBJ1-6, the V gene TRBV6-5; 8 bases match TRBD1. Looked up from germline, CDR1 is MNHEY and CDR2 is SVGAGI. V gave up 7 bases and J gave up 10 bases; unmatched junction bases: 9. The CDR3 consists of 14 residues. The DNA of the CDR3 is TGTGCCAGCAACGGACAGGGAGGGTACTCACCCCTCCACTTT. Its translation: CASNGQGGYSPLHF.

The CDR3 nucleotides read TGTGCCAGTAGCGCGGTAGGGGGTATTAATGAAAAACTGTTTTTT. Protein product: CASSAVGGINEKLFF. The chain links TRBV19 to TRBJ1-4; D is perhaps TRBD1 (6 bases). CDR3 length equals 15 residues. V lost 6 bases and J 4 bases, leaving 15 bases between the germline ends. The V gene's germline CDR1 is LNHDA and CDR2 SQIVND (reference sequence).

The chain links TRBV5-6 to TRBJ1-2; a possible D gene is TRBD1 (6 bases). V was cut by 1 base and J by 7 bases, with 8 bases left in between. This CDR3 comprises 12 residues. Germline V gene sequence: CDR1 SGHDT, CDR2 YYEEEE. CDR3 nucleotide sequence: TGTGCCAGCAGCTTGAGAGGGGGTGGCTACACCTTC. It encodes CASSLRGGGYTF.

This sequence joins TRBV29-1 and TRBJ1-1, with 8 bases matching TRBD1. In germline, CDR1 is SQVTM, CDR2 ANQGSEA. V shed 6 bases, J shed 0 bases, and the junction held 3 bases outside the gene matches. The CDR3 consists of 13 residues. The CDR3 loop reads CSVAQGVNTEAFF. CDR3 nucleotide sequence: TGCAGCGTCGCACAGGGGGTGAACACTGAAGCTTTCTTT.

The chain is built from TRBV18 and TRBJ1-5, with D tentatively TRBD1 (6 bases). This CDR3 is 16 amino acids long. Trimming pared 3 bases from V and 1 base from J, leaving 13 bases between. Germline loops: CDR1 KGHSH, CDR2 LQKENI. The CDR3 here is CASSPQRTESNQPQHF. CDR3 DNA sequence: TGTGCCAGCTCACCCCAGAGGACAGAGAGCAATCAGCCCCAGCATTTT.

This clone was seen more than once but under ten times. Other DNA sequences in the sample encode the same CDR3. This chain connects TRBV12-3 or TRBV12-4 to TRBJ1-1; perhaps TRBD1 as D (6 bases). The CDR3 is made up of 13 amino acids. Trimming left V 6 bases short and J 3 bases short, with 11 bases between. The CDR3 DNA follows: TGTGCCAGCAGCCATCCAGGGGACACTGAAGCTTTCTTT. Residues: CASSHPGDTEAFF.

This clone has just a few counts. The chain couples TRBV5-4 to TRBJ1-6; no clear D. The CDR3 sequence is 13 residues long. CDR1 is SGHNT and CDR2 is YYREEE in the germline V gene (reference sequence). V lost 0 bases and J lost 8, with 6 bases in between. The CDR3 nucleotides read TGTGCCAGCAGCTTGGGGAGAGATTCACCCCTCCACTTT. Translating it yields CASSLGRDSPLHF.

The V call is TRBV5-4, the J call TRBJ2-1, with TRBD1 matching 9 bases. Germline lookup yields CDR1 SGHNT and CDR2 YYREEE (reference sequence). The V gene end was trimmed by 0 bases and the J gene end by 3 bases; junction bases not matched to a gene: 1. This CDR3 has 15 amino acids. In DNA, the CDR3 is TGTGCCAGCAGCTTGGAGACAGGGGGCTACAATGAGCAGTTCTTC. This sequence encodes CASSLETGGYNEQFF. Full variable domain (missing parts from reference TRBV5-4 and TRBJ2-1): ETGVTQSPTHLIKTRGQQVTLRCSSQSGHNTVSWYQQALGQGPQFIFQYYREEENGRGNFPPRFSGLQFPNYSSELNVNALELDDSALYLCASSLETGGYNEQFFGPGTRLTVL.

The rearrangement joins TRBV24-1 to TRBJ1-1; 10 nucleotides agree with TRBD1. The V segment lost 6 bases and the J segment 2 bases; nucleotides outside the gene matches: 20. CDR1 KGHDR and CDR2 SFDVKD come from the germline V gene. The CDR3 has 20 residues. The CDR3 loop is CATSTGRQGAFGFVNTEAFF. CDR3 DNA sequence: TGTGCCACCAGTACCGGGCGACAGGGGGCCTTCGGTTTTGTCAACACTGAAGCTTTCTTT.

The chain carries TRBV7-2 and TRBJ2-1, with 10 bases matching TRBD2. Germline CDR1 and CDR2: SGHTA and FQGNSA. With 0 bases clipped from V and 8 bases from J, the junction kept 10 bases outside the gene matches. CDR3 size: 17 residues. For the CDR3, the DNA is TGTGCCAGCAGCTTAGCTGGAGCGGGGGGGCCTAAATATGAGCAGTTCTTC. Protein sequence: CASSLAGAGGPKYEQFF. Using reference TRBV7-2 and TRBJ2-1 for the parts outside the CDR3, the full variable domain is GAGVSQSPSNKVTEKGKDVELRCDPISGHTALYWYRQSLGQGLEFLIYFQGNSAPDKSGLPSDRFSAERTGGSVSTLTIQRTQQEDSAVYLCASSLAGAGGPKYEQFFGPGTRLTVL.

This rearrangement joins TRBV19 to TRBJ2-7; D possibly corresponds to TRBD1 (5 bases). In germline, CDR1 is LNHDA, CDR2 SQIVND (reference sequence). This CDR3 has 14 residues. Trimming removed 2 bases from V and 0 bases from J, with 8 bases in between. As DNA, the CDR3 is TGTGCCAGTAGTATAAGGGGTGTCTCCTACGAGCAGTACTTC. This codes for CASSIRGVSYEQYF.

This clone was counted a single time. This chain uses TRBV6-5 with TRBJ2-1, with 12 bases that match TRBD1. Germline V gives CDR1 MNHEY, CDR2 SVGAGI. V shed 6 bases and J 12 bases; nucleotides not matched to a gene: 9. There are 14 residues in the CDR3. The CDR3 sequence is CASRDWDRGPPQFF. CDR3 DNA sequence: TGTGCCAGCAGAGACTGGGACAGGGGGCCTCCGCAGTTCTTC.

The V gene is TRBV19, the J gene TRBJ2-1; 9 nucleotides match TRBD1. V shed 3 bases and J 8 bases; nucleotides not matched to a gene: 8. In germline, CDR1 is LNHDA, CDR2 SQIVND (reference sequence). The CDR3 sequence is 15 residues long. The CDR3 DNA sequence: TGTGCCAGTAGTATGGGGACAGGGAATTCTGATGAGCAGTTCTTC. It is translated as CASSMGTGNSDEQFF.